Below, one TCR beta chain is given with its context. The data were taken from a study of T cells in localized non-small cell lung cancer. Repertoires were generated with immunoSEQ multiplex PCR, while TCRdb's copy carries only in-frame clones and drops some. The sample has fewer than 100,000 clones, 87% seen once; the top ten hold about 16%. The CDR3 sequence is 15 residues long. In germline, CDR1 is LGHNA, CDR2 YSLEER. Between the trimmed V and J ends, which lost 1 base and 1 base, there was a span of 7 bases. The sequences come from peripheral blood, collected before any cancer treatment. This TCR derives from a man aged 40 to 70 with stage I squamous cell lung carcinoma. This rearrangement joins TRBV4-3 to TRBJ2-2; D is possibly TRBD1 (5 bases). CDR3 sequence reads: CASSQVRGNTGELFF. For the CDR3, the DNA is TGCGCCAGCAGCCAAGTTAGGGGGAACACCGGGGAGCTGTTTTTT.